The present TCR beta chain was sequenced within a study of cytomegalovirus exposure and HLA in healthy donors (dated by TCRdb to about 2017). In the study overall: An earlier analysis of several hundred of the donors reported approximately 290 Gb of sequence data and some 120 million unique TCR beta sequences from some 180 million T cells. Roughly 320 gigabases of sequencing data and approximately 91 million unique TCR sequences made up an early release that covered over 550 HLA-typed donors. Of the 300 to 500 genotyped donors, 80% to 90% were placed in the genetic ancestry cluster associated with self-reported Caucasian donors. The study aimed to test whether signatures of past pathogen exposure could be identified by cataloging public T cell receptors. The T cell repertoires of around 670 subjects were profiled by immunosequencing and related to cytomegalovirus serostatus. In addition to the first cohort of about 650 subjects, a separate validation cohort of 100 to 150 different subjects was used. High-throughput TCR immunosequencing, statistical association of individual TCRs with disease status, and machine learning were combined to predict cytomegalovirus infection status. A later analysis re-examined previously published TCR beta repertoires from about 670 donors and added high-resolution HLA genotyping to investigate patterns of TCR occurrence. Rather than drawing on any new phenotypic data, the later analysis identified candidate immune exposures from TCR beta sequences and the way those sequences occurred across donors. In an earlier analysis of 550 to 700 of the donors, high-throughput TCR beta sequencing was used to judge whether each TCR beta V gene segment behaved as functional or pseudogenic. Donor age, sex, ethnicity and CMV serostatus were compiled alongside the repertoire data. A later genetic analysis used genome-wide SNP genotypes for about 65% of the roughly 700 donors, treating that subset as a discovery cohort. Every discovery cohort repertoire had been produced on one sequencing platform. HLA typing covered class I and class II loci at four-digit resolution. Typing coverage varied by locus: roughly 620-630 donors for A, B, C, DRB1 and DQB1; more than 500 for DQA1; nearly 610 for DPA1; fewer than 480 for DPB1. Four to six DR-DQ haplotypes were handled as single units for association and clustering, since linkage in the cohort was strong. Across approximately 420 genotyped donors of the cohort, an average of approximately 240,000 unique TCR beta nucleotide sequences per donor were sequenced, and around 20% of those sequences were non-productive.

This clone was seen only once. Its antigen is currently not known. No clone much larger than this one lies a single base away; base qualities are absent. Receptor amplification or capture employed the immunoSEQ multiplex PCR assay. For the multiplex PCR, a mixture combining 60 forward primers for TCR Vbeta segments and 13 reverse primers for TCR Jbeta segments was used. The CDR3 region of rearranged TCR beta genes was amplified from genomic DNA with a multiplex PCR assay. On the Illumina HiSeq System, the amplified TCR beta libraries were sequenced as 87-base-pair reads. Per the original workflow: Across the 600 to 700 repertoires, a later analysis counted tens of millions of unique TCR beta chains, around 10 million of which were shared by at least two donors. Raw reads were error-corrected and collapsed into unique sequences by a nearest-neighbor algorithm in which closely related sequences were merged to remove PCR and sequencing errors. To assign V, D and J gene segments, CDR3 sequences were aligned to IMGT reference sequences. Each retained sequence needed at least a six-nucleotide match to both a V gene segment and a J gene segment. Rearrangements were called productive when the CDR3 lacked stop codons and stayed in frame with V and J; all others were non-productive. CDR3 was defined by IMGT convention, running from the second conserved V-encoded cysteine to the conserved J-encoded phenylalanine. In an earlier analysis of roughly 580 of the donors, sequences lacking an unambiguous match to a single V gene segment were excluded. In an earlier analysis of a few hundred of the donors, a V segment was called functional when productive rearrangements were above 56.7%, and segregating when the standard deviation between donors exceeded 5%. A statistical classification framework was built to diagnose cytomegalovirus status from the catalog of TCR beta chain sequences. A later analysis assigned V and J genes by comparing TCR nucleotide sequences with IMGT/GENE-DB human TR gene sequences. A later analysis assigned CDR3 sequences and most-parsimonious VDJ recombination scenarios with the TCRdist pipeline. In a later analysis, every TCR beta chain was defined by the combination of its CDR3 amino acid sequence and its V-gene family, and reads without a unique V-gene family were dropped. To address suspected cross-contamination and a sequencing artifact, a later analysis removed several hundred highly shared, low-generation-probability nucleotide sequences. A later analysis calculated a clonal expansion index for each public chain from normalized within-repertoire ranks of inferred template counts. Generation probabilities in a later analysis came from a VDJ recombination model fitted to out-of-frame rearrangements, and those results were checked against IGoR. Hypergeometric tests were used in a later analysis to score TCR-TCR, TCR-HLA and TCR-CMV co-occurrence, with a repertoire-size bias correction applied to the TCR pairs. In a later analysis, false discovery rates were estimated by permuting HLA or CMV assignments 20 times. In a later analysis, co-occurring TCRs were grouped using DBSCAN, and TCRdist sequence similarity was added for clustering within HLA-allele-positive subsets. Repertoires with fewer than 30,000 or more than 120,000 public chains, plus five repertoires with anomalous nucleotide sharing, were excluded from co-occurrence clustering. The table was pulled from immuneACCESS by TCRdb, which kept in-frame rearrangements only. Such tables lose some clones; where checked, under half of the loss comes from unresolved V genes, and the rest has no known cause. V, J and clone size derive from that table, while D and trimming were established from the DNA sequence. This sample has about 190,000 clones in its table, and 75% to 85% of those were observed once. The top ten clonotypes cover 1.6% of the sample.

Here is what the overall study found, with its caveats: A later analysis found that TCR association rates varied across HLA loci, with DRB1 alleles showing the most associated TCRs and HLA-C alleles the fewest. Correlated functional status among segregating V segments might reflect linkage disequilibrium, but an unknown experimental factor could not be ruled out. A further reported finding was that TCR beta sequences accurately predicted the HLA-A and HLA-B alleles for most subjects in the first cohort. The earlier analysis of 450 to 700 of the donors excluded about 16 rarely observed V segments, including chromosome 9 orphons, because counts were too low. Roughly uniform sequencing depth across donors was assumed in presence/absence analyses, although this assumption may not hold. CMV serostatus was the only immune exposure information available for the cohort. Only TCR beta chains were sequenced in this cohort, and the absence of alpha or paired-chain data limited detectable features. In a later analysis, about 17,000 TCR beta sequences were associated with specific HLA alleles at a false discovery rate of 0.05. In vitro tests confirmed that a few of the cytomegalovirus-associated TCR beta chains recognize cytomegalovirus antigens. When HLA alleles, especially DR and DQ, strongly co-occurred, TCR associations were difficult to assign to individual alleles. In a later analysis, most CMV-associated TCR beta chains were found to appear HLA-restricted, with HLA associations seemingly driven largely by CMV exposure. In the study, some 160 TCR beta chains were listed as associated with cytomegalovirus. It was suggested by the authors that the approach could potentially be generalized to other disease states and immunological phenotypes. Broadly in line with IMGT annotations, most TCR beta V segments showed up in productive rearrangements about 87% or about 30% of the time in an earlier analysis of around 600 of the donors. In a later analysis, HLA-associated TCR beta chains showed more clonal expansion and lower generation probabilities than non-associated chains that were equally common. In a later analysis, several top co-occurrence clusters were reported to appear linked to parvovirus B19, influenza, CMV and Epstein-Barr virus. According to a later genetic analysis, donors in an Asian-associated ancestry cluster had fewer N-insertions in productive TCRs than the approximately 700-donor mean. The sequencing pipeline was judged likely to have produced a cluster of highly shared sequence variants as a technical artifact. The classifier was reported to diagnose cytomegalovirus status with high specificity and sensitivity in both the original cohort and the validation cohort. Because HLA typing was unavailable for some donors at each locus, only the typed subset was used in association tests. An association between a missense DCLRE1C variant and V-gene and J-gene trimming of TCR beta chains was found in a later genetic analysis and replicated in an independent cohort. While some public TCRs were present in many individuals, most TCR sequences turned up only very rarely across donors.

In total, 630 or so healthy bone marrow donors made up the cohort. All cohort members were sampled while nominally healthy, although unrecorded immune exposures were likely present. The donor tested CMV seronegative, placing the donor among the 350 or so seronegative members of the cohort. A peripheral blood sample was provided by each donor, and peripheral blood mononuclear cells were used for TCR beta sequencing. Genomic DNA was extracted from the blood cell samples with the Qiagen DNeasy Blood Extraction Kit. The clonotype originates from a woman between 50 and 59 years old in good health and CMV-seronegative. Sequencing used PBMCs.

The CDR3 in this case is CASSTQGSDNSPLHF. The DNA reads TGTGCCAGCAGTACACAGGGATCCGATAATTCACCCCTCCACTTT. The chain is made from TRBV2 and TRBJ1-6; TRBD1 is possibly the D segment (6 matching bases). Taken from the germline V gene, the CDR1 and CDR2 loops are SNHLY and FYNNEI. Spanning cysteine to phenylalanine, the CDR3 consists of 15 amino acids. Here the CDR3 DNA is all that survives: 45 bases in frame from base 1. The junction carries 13 bases between V and J, which are trimmed by 5 bases and 5 bases respectively.